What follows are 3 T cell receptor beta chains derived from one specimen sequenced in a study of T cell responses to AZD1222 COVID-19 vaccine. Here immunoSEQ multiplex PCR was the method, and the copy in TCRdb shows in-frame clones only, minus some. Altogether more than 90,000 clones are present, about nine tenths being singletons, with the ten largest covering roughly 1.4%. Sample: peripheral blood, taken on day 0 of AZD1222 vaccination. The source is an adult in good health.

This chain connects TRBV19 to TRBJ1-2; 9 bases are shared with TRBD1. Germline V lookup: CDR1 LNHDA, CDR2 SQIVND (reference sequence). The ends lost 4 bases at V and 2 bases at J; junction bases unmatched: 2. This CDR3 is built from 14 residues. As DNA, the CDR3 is TGTGCCAGTAGTACCGGGACAGGGAACTATGGCTACACCTTC. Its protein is CASSTGTGNYGYTF.

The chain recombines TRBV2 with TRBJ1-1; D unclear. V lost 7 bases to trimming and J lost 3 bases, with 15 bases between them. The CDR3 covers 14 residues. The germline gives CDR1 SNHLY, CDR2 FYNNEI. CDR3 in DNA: TGTGCCAGCAAAATGTTTCTGGGCGACACTGAAGCTTTCTTT. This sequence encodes CASKMFLGDTEAFF.

This chain's CDR3 is CASSLTGATSPSRPQHF. The CDR3 nucleotides are TGTGCCAGCAGCCTCACGGGGGCGACATCACCGTCGCGGCCCCAGCATTTT. The chain is built from TRBV28 and TRBJ1-5; possibly TRBD1 for D (6 bases). Germline CDR1 and CDR2: MDHEN and SYDVKM. The CDR3 is 17 amino acids. Deletions cut 6 bases from V and 9 bases from J, with 27 bases between.